The clone carrying this TCR beta chain was seen only a few times. Its antigen is currently unknown. A much larger clone sits a single nucleotide away, making a read error possible. TCR beta CDR3 region amplification was performed from RNA transcripts. HTBI primers were employed in a first-round RT-PCR of the TCR CDR3. From the multiplex PCR reads, TCRdb called clonotypes with MiXCR, one entry per CDR3 protein. The data contain more than 300,000 distinct CDR3 sequences, 13% of them singletons. Germline V gene data show CDR1 as MNHEY and CDR2 as SMNVEV (reference sequence). The CDR3 is 14 amino acids. The entry originates in a study of T cells in Graves' hyperthyroidism and ophthalmopathy. Study conclusions and caveats: Most clonotypes expanded in thyroid above 0.001 were likewise present in blood. In simple terms, a model built on 13 V-J features told ophthalmopathy apart from stable hyperthyroidism.

It was 8.5 to 10 ml of fresh peripheral blood that supplied the PBMCs. This sequence originates from a woman aged 18-29 years with Graves' hyperthyroidism. Sequenced input: blood. The genes are TRBV27 and TRBJ2-7; maybe TRBD2 (7 bases). The DNA of the CDR3 is TGTGCCAGCAGTTTATTTACGGGGGGCTACGGGCAGTACTTC. This gives the protein CASSLFTGGYGQYF.